These T cell receptor beta chains were read from a single sample in a study of monozygotic twins with cystic fibrosis. Sequencing was performed with immunoSEQ multiplex PCR; in TCRdb, only in-frame clones are kept and a portion is missing. The table has approximately 20,000 clones, approximately 97% seen once. The sequencing input was blood. All receptors come from a girl between 10 and 17 years old with cystic fibrosis. Each CDR3 is given with its conserved first and last residue. A D gene is named only where the DNA matches it firmly. Part of the rows lack a size; the others show once, few, many or a class for expanded clones.

TRBJ1-1 | . | TRBV29-1 | . | TGCAGCGTTGAAGACGGTAGAGGAAAAATGAACACTGAAGCTTTCTTT | CSVEDGRGKMNTEAFF
TRBJ2-3 | . | TRBV5-1 | TRBD2 | TGCGCCAGCAGCTTGGATCTAGCGGGAGGATCAGATACGCAGTATTTT | CASSLDLAGGSDTQYF
TRBJ2-1 | . | TRBV19 | . | TGTGCCAGTAGTAGACCCTACAATGAGCAGTTCTTC | CASSRPYNEQFF
TRBJ2-1 | . | TRBV10-3 | . | TGTGCCATCACCCAGGGCTCTACTTACAATGAGCAGTTCTTC | CAITQGSTYNEQFF
TRBJ1-2 | . | TRBV11-2 | TRBD1 | TGTGCCAGCAGCTCGACTCAGGGGGCGGACTATGGCTACACCTTC | CASSSTQGADYGYTF
TRBJ1-2 | . | TRBV27 | . | TGTGCCAGCAGTTTATTGGTGGCGGGATTTAACTATGGCTACACCTTC | CASSLLVAGFNYGYTF
TRBJ2-7 | once | TRBV7-9 | TRBD1 | TGTGCCAGCAGCTCCCGGGACAGGGGTTACGAGCAGTACTTC | CASSSRDRGYEQYF
TRBJ1-5 | . | TRBV2 | TRBD1 | TGTGCCAGCAGTCTCGACAGGGACAATCAGCCCCAGCATTTT | CASSLDRDNQPQHF
TRBJ2-1 | . | TRBV15 | TRBD2 | TGTGCCACCAGCAGAGAAAGCCCGACTAGCGCATACTACAATGAGCAGTTCTTC | CATSRESPTSAYYNEQFF
TRBJ2-5 | . | TRBV4-3 | . | TGCGCCAGCAGCCAAGATCTGGACTTCAAAGAGACCCAGTACTTC | CASSQDLDFKETQYF
TRBJ2-3 | . | TRBV4-1 | TRBD2 | TGCGCCAGCAGCCAAAGGGCGGGAGTAAGCACAGATACGCAGTATTTT | CASSQRAGVSTDTQYF